These 2 T cell receptor beta chains share one sample of origin, sequenced in a study of T cell changes during pregnancy in multiple sclerosis. Libraries were prepared by immunoSEQ multiplex PCR; TCRdb keeps only in-frame clonotypes and omits some of them. Among about 110,000 clones listed, about nine tenths were seen once. Sequences were derived from peripheral blood, sampled after pregnancy. All receptors come from a female donor with multiple sclerosis, enrolled in a pregnancy study.

The rearrangement joins TRBV2 to TRBJ2-7; 12 bases agree with TRBD2. This CDR3 spans 16 amino acids. Trimming at V came to 6 bases and at J to 0 bases, leaving 6 bases not matched to a gene. The V gene's germline CDR1 is SNHLY and CDR2 FYNNEI. The chain's CDR3 is CASRGLAGPRSYEQYF. DNA for the CDR3: TGTGCCAGCAGAGGACTAGCGGGGCCCCGCTCCTACGAGCAGTACTTC.

The chain employs TRBV28 and TRBJ1-4; tentatively, D is TRBD1 (6 bases). CDR3 length: 14 residues. Germline-derived CDR1 and CDR2 are MDHEN and SYDVKM. Trimming pared 6 bases from V and 8 bases from J, leaving 16 bases between. CDR3 residues: CASRQGGIKEKLFF. The CDR3 region has the DNA TGTGCCAGCAGACAGGGTGGTATAAAGGAAAAACTGTTTTTT.